This is a list of T cell receptor beta chains from one sample in a study of blood T cell repertoires in COVID-19. Data came from immunoSEQ multiplex PCR; TCRdb stores just in-frame clones and leaves some out. The sample includes 65,000 to 70,000 clones, 75% to 85% of them seen just once. Sequencing input: peripheral blood. Source of these receptors: a woman aged 60-75 years with acute or convalescent COVID-19. Both conserved end residues are part of each CDR3. The order of the fields is CDR3 length, clone size, D gene, J gene, V gene, CDR3 protein, CDR3 DNA. D genes are given only for firm matches. Part of the rows lack a size; the others show once, few, many or a class for expanded clones.

CDR3 length: 17
clone size: few
D gene: TRBD2
J gene: TRBJ2-2
V gene: TRBV7-6
CDR3 protein: CASSLVSGGAKTGELFF
CDR3 DNA: TGTGCCAGCAGCTTAGTGAGCGGGGGGGCGAAAACCGGGGAGCTGTTTTTT

CDR3 length: 13
clone size: NA
D gene: TRBD1
J gene: TRBJ1-5
V gene: TRBV30
CDR3 protein: CAWSRQGDQPQHF
CDR3 DNA: TGTGCCTGGAGCCGACAGGGAGATCAGCCCCAGCATTTT

CDR3 length: 17
clone size: NA
D gene: NA
J gene: TRBJ2-3
V gene: TRBV5-1
CDR3 protein: CASSLGSGGGATDTQYF
CDR3 DNA: TGCGCCAGCAGCTTGGGTAGTGGAGGGGGGGCAACAGATACGCAGTATTTT

CDR3 length: 13
clone size: NA
D gene: TRBD1
J gene: TRBJ2-7
V gene: TRBV16
CDR3 protein: CASSAGTGSEQYF
CDR3 DNA: TGTGCCAGCAGCGCCGGGACAGGGAGCGAGCAGTACTTC

CDR3 length: 14
clone size: NA
D gene: NA
J gene: TRBJ1-2
V gene: TRBV6-5
CDR3 protein: CASTLGAGNYGYTF
CDR3 DNA: TGTGCCAGCACCCTGGGGGCAGGTAACTATGGCTACACCTTC

CDR3 length: 15
clone size: NA
D gene: TRBD1
J gene: TRBJ2-2
V gene: TRBV7-2
CDR3 protein: CASSRDSLNTGELFF
CDR3 DNA: TGTGCCAGCAGTAGGGACAGCCTGAACACCGGGGAGCTGTTTTTT

CDR3 length: 13
clone size: few
D gene: NA
J gene: TRBJ2-7
V gene: TRBV28
CDR3 protein: CASSLISGYEQYF
CDR3 DNA: TGTGCCAGCAGCCTCATCTCCGGCTACGAGCAGTACTTC

CDR3 length: 17
clone size: few
D gene: TRBD1
J gene: TRBJ1-5
V gene: TRBV6-1
CDR3 protein: CASSEFRRDRAWQPQHF
CDR3 DNA: TGTGCCAGCAGTGAATTTAGGCGGGACAGGGCTTGGCAGCCCCAGCATTTT

CDR3 length: 15
clone size: NA
D gene: TRBD2
J gene: TRBJ2-3
V gene: TRBV18
CDR3 protein: CASSRTSGGLDTQYF
CDR3 DNA: TGTGCCAGCTCCAGGACTAGCGGGGGTCTAGATACGCAGTATTTT

CDR3 length: 16
clone size: NA
D gene: NA
J gene: TRBJ2-1
V gene: TRBV4-1
CDR3 protein: CASSLPQGTFYNEQFF
CDR3 DNA: TGCGCCAGCAGCCTCCCACAGGGGACTTTCTACAATGAGCAGTTCTTC

CDR3 length: 14
clone size: NA
D gene: NA
J gene: TRBJ1-5
V gene: TRBV6-5
CDR3 protein: CASTFGASNQPQHF
CDR3 DNA: TGTGCCAGCACCTTTGGGGCGAGCAATCAGCCCCAGCATTTT

CDR3 length: 16
clone size: NA
D gene: NA
J gene: TRBJ1-4
V gene: TRBV14
CDR3 protein: CASSHETAASNEKLFF
CDR3 DNA: TGTGCCAGCAGCCATGAGACAGCCGCTTCTAATGAAAAACTGTTTTTT

CDR3 length: 15
clone size: once
D gene: NA
J gene: TRBJ1-4
V gene: TRBV19
CDR3 protein: CASSPLGAAAEKLFF
CDR3 DNA: TGTGCCAGTAGTCCCCTAGGGGCCGCGGCTGAAAAACTGTTTTTT

CDR3 length: 17
clone size: NA
D gene: TRBD2
J gene: TRBJ2-1
V gene: TRBV11-2
CDR3 protein: CASIPGLARNLYNEQFF
CDR3 DNA: TGTGCCAGCATCCCGGGACTAGCCCGTAATCTCTACAATGAGCAGTTCTTC

CDR3 length: 16
clone size: NA
D gene: NA
J gene: TRBJ1-1
V gene: TRBV7-3
CDR3 protein: CASSLNPVARGTEAFF
CDR3 DNA: TGTGCCAGCAGCTTAAACCCCGTAGCCCGGGGCACTGAAGCTTTCTTT

CDR3 length: 13
clone size: NA
D gene: NA
J gene: TRBJ1-2
V gene: TRBV5-1
CDR3 protein: CASSLDRAGGYTF
CDR3 DNA: TGCGCCAGCAGCTTGGACAGGGCCGGGGGCTACACCTTC

CDR3 length: 14
clone size: NA
D gene: NA
J gene: TRBJ1-2
V gene: TRBV6-9
CDR3 protein: CASSLRGIDYGYTF
CDR3 DNA: TGTGCCAGCAGTTTACGGGGAATCGACTATGGCTACACCTTC

CDR3 length: 16
clone size: NA
D gene: TRBD1
J gene: TRBJ1-2
V gene: TRBV7-2
CDR3 protein: CASTSDPWGRGRGYTF
CDR3 DNA: TGTGCCAGCACCTCCGACCCTTGGGGCAGGGGGCGCGGCTACACCTTC

CDR3 length: 14
clone size: NA
D gene: NA
J gene: TRBJ2-7
V gene: TRBV29-1
CDR3 protein: CSVASVGRSSGQYF
CDR3 DNA: TGCAGCGTTGCCTCCGTAGGAAGGTCCTCGGGGCAGTACTTC

CDR3 length: 14
clone size: NA
D gene: NA
J gene: TRBJ1-5
V gene: TRBV27
CDR3 protein: CASSPGLSNQPQHF
CDR3 DNA: TGTGCCAGCAGTCCAGGACTGAGCAATCAGCCCCAGCATTTT

CDR3 length: 15
clone size: NA
D gene: TRBD1
J gene: TRBJ1-4
V gene: TRBV4-1
CDR3 protein: CASSQGQALNEKLFF
CDR3 DNA: TGCGCCAGCAGCCAGGGACAGGCACTTAATGAAAAACTGTTTTTT

CDR3 length: 12
clone size: NA
D gene: NA
J gene: TRBJ2-7
V gene: TRBV6-5
CDR3 protein: CAVERGLNEQYF
CDR3 DNA: TGTGCCGTTGAGAGAGGGCTTAACGAGCAGTACTTC

CDR3 length: 14
clone size: NA
D gene: NA
J gene: TRBJ1-1
V gene: TRBV5-1
CDR3 protein: CASSVFDTNTEAFF
CDR3 DNA: TGCGCCAGCAGCGTTTTTGACACGAACACTGAAGCTTTCTTT

CDR3 length: 16
clone size: NA
D gene: NA
J gene: TRBJ2-7
V gene: TRBV21-1
CDR3 protein: CASSKGGTGCPYEQYF
CDR3 DNA: TGTGCCAGCAGCAAAGGGGGGACAGGGTGCCCCTACGAGCAGTACTTC

CDR3 length: 11
clone size: NA
D gene: NA
J gene: TRBJ2-1
V gene: TRBV18
CDR3 protein: CASSPSDEQFF
CDR3 DNA: TGTGCCAGCTCACCTTCCGATGAGCAGTTCTTC

CDR3 length: 14
clone size: NA
D gene: NA
J gene: TRBJ1-6
V gene: TRBV10-1
CDR3 protein: CASKRTVFPSPLHF
CDR3 DNA: TGCGCCAGCAAAAGAACAGTCTTTCCTTCACCCCTCCACTTT

CDR3 length: 14
clone size: NA
D gene: TRBD1
J gene: TRBJ1-4
V gene: TRBV28
CDR3 protein: CASSFPGGREKLFF
CDR3 DNA: TGTGCCAGCAGTTTCCCAGGGGGTAGGGAAAAACTGTTTTTT

CDR3 length: 13
clone size: NA
D gene: NA
J gene: TRBJ2-7
V gene: TRBV5-4
CDR3 protein: CASQEQGPYEQYF
CDR3 DNA: TGTGCCTCCCAGGAACAGGGCCCCTACGAGCAGTACTTC

CDR3 length: 11
clone size: once
D gene: NA
J gene: TRBJ2-7
V gene: TRBV6-5
CDR3 protein: CASSYGDEQYF
CDR3 DNA: TGTGCCAGCAGTTACGGAGACGAGCAGTACTTC

CDR3 length: 16
clone size: NA
D gene: NA
J gene: TRBJ1-4
V gene: TRBV3-1/TRBV3-2
CDR3 protein: CASSQDPGRGREKLFF
CDR3 DNA: TGTGCCAGCAGCCAAGATCCCGGCAGGGGACGTGAAAAACTGTTTTTT

CDR3 length: 14
clone size: NA
D gene: TRBD2
J gene: TRBJ2-7
V gene: TRBV19
CDR3 protein: CASSIGAGVYEQYF
CDR3 DNA: TGTGCCAGTAGTATTGGGGCGGGGGTCTACGAGCAGTACTTC

CDR3 length: 15
clone size: few
D gene: NA
J gene: TRBJ2-7
V gene: TRBV13
CDR3 protein: CASSTYRESSGEQYF
CDR3 DNA: TGTGCCAGCAGCACATACAGGGAGTCCTCGGGCGAGCAGTACTTC

CDR3 length: 11
clone size: NA
D gene: NA
J gene: TRBJ1-1
V gene: TRBV7-3
CDR3 protein: CASSLGREAFF
CDR3 DNA: TGTGCCAGCAGCTTGGGCAGGGAAGCTTTCTTT

CDR3 length: 17
clone size: NA
D gene: TRBD2
J gene: TRBJ2-3
V gene: TRBV9
CDR3 protein: CASSVGLAGVSADTQYF
CDR3 DNA: TGTGCCAGCAGCGTTGGACTAGCGGGGGTATCCGCAGATACGCAGTATTTT

CDR3 length: 13
clone size: NA
D gene: NA
J gene: TRBJ1-1
V gene: TRBV10-1
CDR3 protein: CASSGSEGTEAFF
CDR3 DNA: TGCGCCAGCAGTGGCTCCGAGGGCACTGAAGCTTTCTTT

CDR3 length: 14
clone size: NA
D gene: TRBD1
J gene: TRBJ1-6
V gene: TRBV5-1
CDR3 protein: CASSFQGVDSPLHF
CDR3 DNA: TGCGCCAGCAGCTTCCAGGGGGTTGATTCACCCCTCCACTTT

CDR3 length: 16
clone size: NA
D gene: TRBD2
J gene: TRBJ2-4
V gene: TRBV11-2
CDR3 protein: CASSLLPIAGADIQYF
CDR3 DNA: TGTGCCAGCAGCCTCCTCCCTATAGCGGGGGCGGACATTCAGTACTTC

CDR3 length: 16
clone size: NA
D gene: NA
J gene: TRBJ1-6
V gene: TRBV28
CDR3 protein: CASSLGGAYPDSPLHF
CDR3 DNA: TGTGCCAGCAGTTTGGGCGGGGCTTACCCAGATTCACCCCTCCACTTT

CDR3 length: 16
clone size: once
D gene: TRBD1
J gene: TRBJ2-3
V gene: TRBV30
CDR3 protein: CAWSAKGARSTDTQYF
CDR3 DNA: TGTGCCTGGAGTGCGAAGGGGGCGCGGAGCACAGATACGCAGTATTTT

CDR3 length: 15
clone size: NA
D gene: NA
J gene: TRBJ2-5
V gene: TRBV19
CDR3 protein: CASSIVITRRETQYF
CDR3 DNA: TGTGCCAGTAGTATAGTCATAACGCGTCGTGAGACCCAGTACTTC

CDR3 length: 13
clone size: NA
D gene: NA
J gene: TRBJ1-1
V gene: TRBV9
CDR3 protein: CASSVVASTEAFF
CDR3 DNA: TGTGCCAGCAGCGTAGTAGCGAGCACTGAAGCTTTCTTT

CDR3 length: 17
clone size: NA
D gene: TRBD1
J gene: TRBJ2-7
V gene: TRBV5-4
CDR3 protein: CASSLGQGEGIAYEQYF
CDR3 DNA: TGTGCCAGCAGCTTGGGACAGGGAGAGGGGATCGCCTACGAGCAGTACTTC

CDR3 length: 14
clone size: NA
D gene: NA
J gene: TRBJ1-4
V gene: TRBV10-3
CDR3 protein: CAISDSATNEKLFF
CDR3 DNA: TGTGCCATCAGTGACAGCGCAACTAATGAAAAACTGTTTTTT